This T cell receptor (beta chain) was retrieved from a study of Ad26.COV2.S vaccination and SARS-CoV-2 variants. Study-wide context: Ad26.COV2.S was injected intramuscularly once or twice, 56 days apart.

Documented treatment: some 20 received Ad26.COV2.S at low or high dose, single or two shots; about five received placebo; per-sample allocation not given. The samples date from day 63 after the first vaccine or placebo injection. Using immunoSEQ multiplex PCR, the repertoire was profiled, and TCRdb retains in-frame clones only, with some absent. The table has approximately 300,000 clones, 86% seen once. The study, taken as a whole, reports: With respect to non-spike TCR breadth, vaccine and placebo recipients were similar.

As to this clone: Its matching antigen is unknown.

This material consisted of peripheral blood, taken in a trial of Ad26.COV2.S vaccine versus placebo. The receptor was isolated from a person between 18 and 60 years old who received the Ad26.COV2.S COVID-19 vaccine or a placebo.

The CDR3 DNA is TGTGCCAGCAGCTTTGACTTCAATGAGCAGTTCTTC. Its translation is CASSFDFNEQFF. V usage is TRBV5-4 and J usage is TRBJ2-1, with D unclear. V was clipped by 2 bases and J by 6 bases, with 6 bases between them. Germline-derived CDR1 and CDR2 are SGHNT and YYREEE (reference sequence). This CDR3 contains 12 residues.